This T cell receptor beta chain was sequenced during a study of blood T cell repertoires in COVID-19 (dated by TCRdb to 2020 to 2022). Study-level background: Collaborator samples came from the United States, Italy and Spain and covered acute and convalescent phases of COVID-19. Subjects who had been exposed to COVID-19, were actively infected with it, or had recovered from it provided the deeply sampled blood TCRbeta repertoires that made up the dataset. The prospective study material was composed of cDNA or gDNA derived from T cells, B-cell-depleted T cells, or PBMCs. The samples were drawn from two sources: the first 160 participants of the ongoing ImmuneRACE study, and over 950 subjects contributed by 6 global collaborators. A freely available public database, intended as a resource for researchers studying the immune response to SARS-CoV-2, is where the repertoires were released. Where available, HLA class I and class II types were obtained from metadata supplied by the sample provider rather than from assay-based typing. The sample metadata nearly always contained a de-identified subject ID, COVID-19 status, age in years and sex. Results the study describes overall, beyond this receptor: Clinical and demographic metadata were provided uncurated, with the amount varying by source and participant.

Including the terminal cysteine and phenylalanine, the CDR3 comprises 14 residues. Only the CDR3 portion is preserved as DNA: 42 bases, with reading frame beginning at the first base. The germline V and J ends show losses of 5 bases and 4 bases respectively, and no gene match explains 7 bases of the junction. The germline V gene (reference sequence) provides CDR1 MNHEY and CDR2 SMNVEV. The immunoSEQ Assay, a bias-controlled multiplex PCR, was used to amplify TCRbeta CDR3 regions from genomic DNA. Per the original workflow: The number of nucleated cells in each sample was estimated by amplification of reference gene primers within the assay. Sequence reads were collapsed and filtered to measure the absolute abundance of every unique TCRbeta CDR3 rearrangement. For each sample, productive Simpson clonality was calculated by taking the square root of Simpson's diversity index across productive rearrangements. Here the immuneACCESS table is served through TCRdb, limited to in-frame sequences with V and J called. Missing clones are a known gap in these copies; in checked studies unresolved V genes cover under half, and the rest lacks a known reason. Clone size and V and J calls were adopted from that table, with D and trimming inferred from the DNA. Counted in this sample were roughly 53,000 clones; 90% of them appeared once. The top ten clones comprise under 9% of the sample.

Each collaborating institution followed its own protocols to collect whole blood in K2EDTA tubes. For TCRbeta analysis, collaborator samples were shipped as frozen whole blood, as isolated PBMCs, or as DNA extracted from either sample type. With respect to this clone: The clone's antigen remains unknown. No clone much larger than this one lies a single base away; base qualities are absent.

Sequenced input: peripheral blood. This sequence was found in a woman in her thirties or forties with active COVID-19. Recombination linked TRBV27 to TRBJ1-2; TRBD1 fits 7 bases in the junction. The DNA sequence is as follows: TGTGCCAGCAGTCCTTTACAGGGGTTCTATGGCTACACCTTC. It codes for CASSPLQGFYGYTF.